The clone carrying this TCR beta chain was observed many times. The antigen remains undetermined. This record comes from a study of T-cell memory formation after mild COVID-19. For the study at large: Clusters were largely donor specific.

TCRdb reprocessed the 5' RACE reads with MiXCR, giving one entry per CDR3 protein. This table has approximately 54,000 distinct CDR3 sequences, roughly an eighth appearing once. V was clipped by 3 bases and J by 7 bases, with 13 bases between them. CDR1 is MNHEY, CDR2 SMNVEV, per germline (reference sequence). The CDR3 spans 14 residues. Study outcomes and limitations: Clones contracting across day 15 to 85 had a balanced CD4/CD8 profile; later expanding clones leaned CD4+.

The sequence was collected from a man aged 18 to 30 who had mild COVID-19 (a few samples of this study predate the infection). Cell type and time point are not known. The chain combines TRBV27 with TRBJ2-1; D is uncertain. Sequences were obtained from PBMCs or a T cell subset sorted from them (not recorded which). The CDR3 is CASSLKWAANEQFF. CDR3 bases: TGTGCCAGCAGTTTGAAGTGGGCGGCGAATGAGCAGTTCTTC.